This is a list of T cell receptor beta chains from one sample in a study of control samples from healthy donors and cancer patients. The table came from immunoSEQ multiplex PCR; TCRdb's copy has only in-frame clones and leaves some out. The sample lists about 90,000 clones; 75% to 95% were seen once. The sequencing input was blood. The receptors derive from a woman aged 18-30 years in good health. Both conserved end residues are part of each CDR3. D genes are given only for firm matches. Size tells how often a clone was seen (once, few, many) or the class of an expanded clone, and some rows leave it out.

J: TRBJ2-3; size: -; D: -; V: TRBV2; CDR3: CASNTGRTDTQYF; DNA: TGTGCCAGCAACACAGGACGCACAGATACGCAGTATTTT
J: TRBJ1-4; size: -; D: -; V: TRBV7-9; CDR3: CASSLAGFNEKLFF; DNA: TGTGCCAGCAGCTTAGCGGGTTTTAATGAAAAACTGTTTTTT
J: TRBJ1-2; size: -; D: -; V: TRBV5-4; CDR3: CASSLALENYGYTF; DNA: TGTGCCAGCAGCTTGGCCTTGGAGAACTATGGCTACACCTTC
J: TRBJ1-2; size: many; D: -; V: TRBV2; CDR3: CASSGGERGYTF; DNA: TGTGCCAGCAGTGGGGGGGAGCGCGGCTACACCTTC
J: TRBJ2-7; size: -; D: TRBD1; V: TRBV6-5; CDR3: CASSIGTGIYEQYF; DNA: TGTGCCAGCAGTATCGGGACAGGGATCTACGAGCAGTACTTC
J: TRBJ2-7; size: few; D: -; V: TRBV27; CDR3: CASSSIRDQMRQYF; DNA: TGTGCCAGCAGTTCGATCCGGGACCAGATGAGGCAGTACTTC
J: TRBJ2-7; size: -; D: -; V: TRBV9; CDR3: CASSPLQGPSSYEQYF; DNA: TGTGCCAGCAGCCCCCTACAGGGCCCCAGCTCCTACGAGCAGTACTTC
J: TRBJ2-7; size: once; D: TRBD1; V: TRBV7-9; CDR3: CASSFGDSSYEQYF; DNA: TGTGCCAGCAGCTTTGGGGACAGCTCCTACGAGCAGTACTTC
J: TRBJ2-7; size: -; D: -; V: TRBV7-2; CDR3: CASAPLSRHLGEQYF; DNA: TGTGCCAGTGCCCCCCTCTCGCGTCATCTCGGCGAGCAGTACTTC
J: TRBJ1-1; size: -; D: TRBD1; V: TRBV5-6; CDR3: CASRRQGMNTEAFF; DNA: TGTGCCAGCAGGAGACAGGGAATGAACACTGAAGCTTTCTTT
J: TRBJ2-2; size: -; D: TRBD1; V: TRBV10-1; CDR3: CASSRDRVAGELFF; DNA: TGCGCCAGCAGCAGAGACAGGGTGGCCGGGGAGCTGTTTTTT
J: TRBJ1-2; size: -; D: TRBD1; V: TRBV2; CDR3: CASSDPRTGGPNYGYTF; DNA: TGTGCCAGCAGTGACCCAAGGACAGGGGGACCTAACTATGGCTACACCTTC
J: TRBJ1-2; size: -; D: -; V: TRBV3-1/TRBV3-2; CDR3: CASSERGRERGYTF; DNA: TGTGCCAGCAGCGAACGGGGGCGTGAAAGGGGCTACACCTTC
J: TRBJ2-7; size: -; D: -; V: TRBV2; CDR3: CASIGENYEQYF; DNA: TGTGCCAGCATCGGGGAAAACTACGAGCAGTACTTC
J: TRBJ2-1; size: -; D: -; V: TRBV3-1/TRBV3-2; CDR3: CASSQAGSDNEQFF; DNA: TGTGCCAGCAGCCAAGCGGGGAGTGACAATGAGCAGTTCTTC
J: TRBJ2-7; size: once; D: TRBD1; V: TRBV27; CDR3: CASSPKGQFKSYEQYF; DNA: TGTGCCAGCAGTCCAAAGGGACAGTTTAAATCCTACGAGCAGTACTTC